This T cell receptor beta chain was recovered during a study of blood T cell repertoires in COVID-19. Looking at the study overall: PBMCs, B-cell-depleted T cells, or T cells were the source of the cDNA or gDNA that made up the material.

Here immunoSEQ multiplex PCR was the method, and the copy in TCRdb shows in-frame clones only, minus some. The table records roughly 140,000 clones, 70% to 90% of them present only once. The CDR3 spans 14 residues. V was shortened by 0 bases and J by 4 bases, with 11 bases between the two germline ends. CDR1 and CDR2 from the germline V gene are GTSNPN and SVGIG (reference sequence). The chain recombines TRBV30 with TRBJ2-3; possibly TRBD2 for D (5 bases). The sequence derives from an older woman with COVID-19, enrolled during active disease. Sequencing was carried out using peripheral blood. CDR3 amino acids: CAWSVRGLSDTQYF. The CDR3 region has the DNA TGTGCCTGGAGTGTACGCGGGTTGTCAGATACGCAGTATTTT.